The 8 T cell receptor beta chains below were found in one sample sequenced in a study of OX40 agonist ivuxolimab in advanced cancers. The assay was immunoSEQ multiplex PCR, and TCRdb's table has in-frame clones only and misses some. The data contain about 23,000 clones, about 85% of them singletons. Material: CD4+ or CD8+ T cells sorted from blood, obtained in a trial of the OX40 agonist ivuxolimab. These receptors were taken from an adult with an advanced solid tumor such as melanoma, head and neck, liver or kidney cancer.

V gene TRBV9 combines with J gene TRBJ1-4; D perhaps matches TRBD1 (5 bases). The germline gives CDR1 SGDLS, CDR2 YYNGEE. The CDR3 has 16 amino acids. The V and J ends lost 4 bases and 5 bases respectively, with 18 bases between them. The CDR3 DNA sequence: TGTGCCAGCAGCCCCCAAGATGGGGCAGCAAATGAAAAACTGTTTTTT. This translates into CASSPQDGAANEKLFF.

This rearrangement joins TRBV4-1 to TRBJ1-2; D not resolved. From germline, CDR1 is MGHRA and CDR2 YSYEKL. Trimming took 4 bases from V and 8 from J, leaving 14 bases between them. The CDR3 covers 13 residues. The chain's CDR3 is CASSPHGREGYTF. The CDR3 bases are TGCGCCAGCAGCCCCCATGGGCGGGAAGGCTACACCTTC.

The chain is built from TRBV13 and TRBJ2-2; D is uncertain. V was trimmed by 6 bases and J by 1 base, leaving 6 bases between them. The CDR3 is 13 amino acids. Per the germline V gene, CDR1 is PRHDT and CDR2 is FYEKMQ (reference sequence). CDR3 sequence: CASRELNTGELFF. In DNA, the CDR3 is TGTGCCAGCAGGGAGTTGAACACCGGGGAGCTGTTTTTT.

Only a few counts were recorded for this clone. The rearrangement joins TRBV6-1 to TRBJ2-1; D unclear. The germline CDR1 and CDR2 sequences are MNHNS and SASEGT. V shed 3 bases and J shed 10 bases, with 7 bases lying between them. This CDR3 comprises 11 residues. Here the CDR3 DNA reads TGTGCCAGCAGTGACGCAGGAGAGCAGTTCTTC. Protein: CASSDAGEQFF.

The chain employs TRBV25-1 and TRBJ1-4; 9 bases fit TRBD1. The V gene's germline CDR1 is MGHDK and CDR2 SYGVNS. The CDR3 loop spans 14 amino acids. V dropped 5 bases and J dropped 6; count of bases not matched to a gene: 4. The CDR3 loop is CASSQDRGYEKLFF. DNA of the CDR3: TGTGCCAGCAGTCAGGACAGGGGATATGAAAAACTGTTTTTT.

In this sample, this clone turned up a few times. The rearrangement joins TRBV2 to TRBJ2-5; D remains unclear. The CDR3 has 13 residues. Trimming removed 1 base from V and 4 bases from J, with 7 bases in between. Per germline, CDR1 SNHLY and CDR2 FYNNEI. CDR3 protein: CASSEGGRETQYF. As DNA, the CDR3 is TGTGCCAGCAGTGAAGGGGGTCGAGAGACCCAGTACTTC.

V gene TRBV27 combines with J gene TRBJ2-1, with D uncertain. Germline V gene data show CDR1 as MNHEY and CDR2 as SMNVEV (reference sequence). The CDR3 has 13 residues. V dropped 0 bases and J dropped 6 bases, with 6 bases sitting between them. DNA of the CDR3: TGTGCCAGCAGTTTATCGTGGAGCAATGAGCAGTTCTTC. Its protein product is CASSLSWSNEQFF.

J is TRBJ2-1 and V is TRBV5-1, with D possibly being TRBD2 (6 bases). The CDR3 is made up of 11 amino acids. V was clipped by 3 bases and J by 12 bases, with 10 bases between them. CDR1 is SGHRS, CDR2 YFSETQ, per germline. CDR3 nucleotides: TGCGCCAGCAGCTCGGGACTCCTGCAGTTCTTC. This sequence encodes CASSSGLLQFF.